These T cell receptor beta chains were read from a single sample in a study of cytomegalovirus exposure and HLA in healthy donors. The protocol was immunoSEQ multiplex PCR, while the TCRdb copy is restricted to in-frame clones and leaves out a portion. Of tens of thousands of clones detected, 80% appear once; the ten largest clones hold about 34%. Sequenced material: PBMCs. These receptors all come from a man between 50 and 59 years old in good health and CMV-seropositive. Both conserved end residues are part of each CDR3. Fields, in order: J gene, V gene, clone size, CDR3 protein. Some rows mark clone size as missing; the rest say once, few, many or name a class of expanded clone.

J: TRBJ1-5
V: TRBV5-6
size: NA
CDR3: CASSFSAGNQPQHF

J: TRBJ1-5
V: TRBV30
size: NA
CDR3: CAWSGDAQTYSNQPQHF

J: TRBJ1-2
V: TRBV7-9
size: once
CDR3: CASSQEGRSYGYTF

J: TRBJ2-3
V: TRBV5-1
size: NA
CDR3: CASSLGNSLSPDTQYF

J: TRBJ2-5
V: TRBV19
size: NA
CDR3: CASSMFASGETQYF

J: TRBJ2-1
V: TRBV6-6
size: NA
CDR3: CASTGLAGGNEQFF

J: TRBJ2-3
V: TRBV4-2
size: NA
CDR3: CASSQDRSSTDTQYF

J: TRBJ2-2
V: TRBV7-2
size: NA
CDR3: CASSSPGTSGTGELFF

J: TRBJ1-4
V: TRBV15
size: NA
CDR3: CATRQSTRTNEKLFF

J: TRBJ2-7
V: TRBV5-1
size: once
CDR3: CASSLPQTQGNEQYF

J: TRBJ2-7
V: TRBV7-9
size: NA
CDR3: CASGTGNEQYF

J: TRBJ2-7
V: TRBV5-5
size: NA
CDR3: CASSLGATGKSYEQYF

J: TRBJ1-4
V: TRBV14
size: NA
CDR3: CASSQANPGLGEKLFF

J: TRBJ1-2
V: TRBV18
size: few
CDR3: CASSPSTTDRGPRGYTF

J: TRBJ1-4
V: TRBV29-1
size: NA
CDR3: CSALDGGHEKLFF

J: TRBJ1-6
V: TRBV6-1
size: NA
CDR3: CASSWTDLNSPLHF

J: TRBJ2-1
V: TRBV5-4
size: NA
CDR3: CASSRPAGGAWDEQFF

J: TRBJ2-1
V: TRBV7-9
size: NA
CDR3: CASSSYGSRDEQFF

J: TRBJ2-7
V: TRBV2
size: few
CDR3: CASTDDYGDEQYF

J: TRBJ2-3
V: TRBV11-2
size: NA
CDR3: CASSPPTLGDTQYF

J: TRBJ2-1
V: TRBV4-1
size: once
CDR3: CASSPGGAGDNEQFF

J: TRBJ1-1
V: TRBV6-6
size: NA
CDR3: CASSNSRGNTEAFF

J: TRBJ2-7
V: TRBV7-2
size: NA
CDR3: CASSKEDRWAYEQYF

J: TRBJ1-4
V: TRBV6-1
size: NA
CDR3: CASGRQFPTNEKLFF

J: TRBJ1-1
V: TRBV6-5
size: few
CDR3: CASSYEGRNTEAFF

J: TRBJ2-5
V: TRBV10-2
size: few
CDR3: CASRETSSETQYF

J: TRBJ1-2
V: TRBV18
size: NA
CDR3: CASSPRHRADGYTF

J: TRBJ1-5
V: TRBV15
size: NA
CDR3: CATSRDEGDRNQPQHF

J: TRBJ2-3
V: TRBV2
size: NA
CDR3: CAGRMLADTQYF

J: TRBJ2-7
V: TRBV11-3
size: NA
CDR3: CASSSSTDRGHSEQYF

J: TRBJ2-3
V: TRBV6-1
size: once
CDR3: CASSPPAGGTQYF

J: TRBJ2-7
V: TRBV30
size: NA
CDR3: CAWSVIQFSYEQYF

J: TRBJ2-7
V: TRBV19
size: NA
CDR3: CASRRDYRSYEQYF

J: TRBJ2-7
V: TRBV27
size: once
CDR3: CASSPQGWTSGRARSYEQYF

J: TRBJ2-3
V: TRBV6-1
size: NA
CDR3: CASSGDRDPSTDTQYF

J: TRBJ2-1
V: TRBV10-1
size: NA
CDR3: CASSTGAIYNEQFF

J: TRBJ2-2
V: TRBV12-5
size: few
CDR3: CASWSGLAVTGELFF

J: TRBJ1-1
V: TRBV5-4
size: NA
CDR3: CASSLAVGGTTEAFF

J: TRBJ1-5
V: TRBV6-1
size: NA
CDR3: CASSGRTGNQPQHF

J: TRBJ2-1
V: TRBV6-6
size: NA
CDR3: CASRGTSGSSYNEQFF

J: TRBJ2-2
V: TRBV10-3
size: few
CDR3: CASSQTSGSDNTGELFF

J: TRBJ2-7
V: TRBV6-1
size: NA
CDR3: CASSDRGYEQYF

J: TRBJ2-3
V: TRBV7-2
size: NA
CDR3: CASSLLDTTDTQYF